This is a list of T cell receptor beta chains from one sample in a study of blood T cell repertoires in COVID-19. The method was immunoSEQ multiplex PCR; TCRdb's version includes in-frame clones alone and lacks a portion of them. The sample comprises 100,000 or so clones, roughly 72% of which are singletons, and about 5.9% rests with the top ten. The sequenced sample consisted of peripheral blood. The receptors originated from an elderly man with acute or convalescent COVID-19. The CDR3 runs from the conserved cysteine through the conserved F or W. Fields, in order: D gene, J gene, clone size, V gene, CDR3 protein, CDR3 DNA. The D gene is left open where the match is weak. Clone size is shown for a subset of rows, as once, few, many or a class of expanded clone.

d_gene: NA; j_gene: TRBJ1-5; abundance: NA; v_gene: TRBV28; CDR3aa: CASSLVAAGPQPQHF; CDR3nt: TGTGCCAGCAGTTTAGTAGCCGCGGGGCCCCAGCCCCAGCATTTT
d_gene: TRBD1; j_gene: TRBJ1-1; abundance: NA; v_gene: TRBV14; CDR3aa: CASSDLEGAKAEAFF; CDR3nt: TGTGCCAGCAGCGACCTAGAGGGGGCTAAGGCTGAAGCTTTCTTT
d_gene: TRBD1; j_gene: TRBJ1-2; abundance: NA; v_gene: TRBV19; CDR3aa: CASRTGSYGYTF; CDR3nt: TGTGCCAGTAGGACAGGGAGCTATGGCTACACCTTC
d_gene: TRBD2; j_gene: TRBJ2-1; abundance: NA; v_gene: TRBV7-2; CDR3aa: CACKAGGSYNEQFF; CDR3nt: TGTGCCTGTAAAGCGGGAGGTTCCTACAATGAGCAGTTCTTC
d_gene: NA; j_gene: TRBJ1-1; abundance: once; v_gene: TRBV4-3; CDR3aa: CASSQLGSGRNTEAFF; CDR3nt: TGCGCCAGCAGCCAGCTTGGGAGCGGACGGAACACTGAAGCTTTCTTT
d_gene: TRBD2; j_gene: TRBJ2-7; abundance: NA; v_gene: TRBV28; CDR3aa: CASRRAGLNYEQYF; CDR3nt: TGTGCCAGTAGAAGGGCGGGACTAAACTACGAGCAGTACTTC
d_gene: NA; j_gene: TRBJ1-1; abundance: once; v_gene: TRBV13; CDR3aa: CASSLGETDTEAFF; CDR3nt: TGTGCCAGCAGCTTAGGGGAGACAGACACTGAAGCTTTCTTT
d_gene: NA; j_gene: TRBJ2-6; abundance: NA; v_gene: TRBV19; CDR3aa: CASSFSLRAFSGANVLTF; CDR3nt: TGTGCCAGTAGTTTCAGCTTGAGGGCCTTCTCTGGGGCCAACGTCCTGACTTTC
d_gene: NA; j_gene: TRBJ1-4; abundance: NA; v_gene: TRBV28; CDR3aa: CASSTQGLTNEKLFF; CDR3nt: TGTGCCAGCAGTACGCAGGGCTTGACTAATGAAAAACTGTTTTTT
d_gene: NA; j_gene: TRBJ1-2; abundance: NA; v_gene: TRBV19; CDR3aa: CASSTAPGVYGYTF; CDR3nt: TGTGCCAGTAGTACGGCCCCGGGGGTGTATGGCTACACCTTC
d_gene: TRBD1; j_gene: TRBJ2-1; abundance: NA; v_gene: TRBV19; CDR3aa: CASSIRQGMGNEQFF; CDR3nt: TGTGCCAGTAGTATAAGACAGGGTATGGGCAATGAGCAGTTCTTC
d_gene: NA; j_gene: TRBJ1-5; abundance: once; v_gene: TRBV7-2; CDR3aa: CASSLVTVPQPQHF; CDR3nt: TGTGCCAGCAGCTTAGTCACGGTTCCCCAGCCCCAGCATTTT
d_gene: TRBD2; j_gene: TRBJ2-1; abundance: NA; v_gene: TRBV5-1; CDR3aa: CASSNSGSSYNEQFF; CDR3nt: TGCGCCAGCAGCAATAGCGGGAGCTCCTACAATGAGCAGTTCTTC
d_gene: NA; j_gene: TRBJ2-2; abundance: few; v_gene: TRBV6-6; CDR3aa: CASSPTGSYTGELFF; CDR3nt: TGTGCCAGCAGTCCGACAGGATCTTACACCGGGGAGCTGTTTTTT
d_gene: TRBD2; j_gene: TRBJ2-5; abundance: NA; v_gene: TRBV7-2; CDR3aa: CASSLLSGAETQYF; CDR3nt: TGTGCCAGCAGCTTACTTAGCGGGGCAGAGACCCAGTACTTC
d_gene: TRBD1; j_gene: TRBJ1-2; abundance: few; v_gene: TRBV4-1; CDR3aa: CASSQTPYSDRGGYGYTF; CDR3nt: TGCGCCAGCAGCCAGACCCCTTATTCGGACAGGGGTGGCTATGGCTACACCTTC
d_gene: NA; j_gene: TRBJ2-3; abundance: NA; v_gene: TRBV11-2; CDR3aa: CASSTGQITDTQYF; CDR3nt: TGTGCCAGCAGCACAGGACAGATCACAGATACGCAGTATTTT
d_gene: NA; j_gene: TRBJ1-6; abundance: NA; v_gene: TRBV11-2; CDR3aa: CASSSSSYNSPLHF; CDR3nt: TGTGCCAGCAGCTCCAGCTCCTATAATTCACCCCTCCACTTT
d_gene: TRBD2; j_gene: TRBJ2-3; abundance: few; v_gene: TRBV6-5; CDR3aa: CASSSRTSFVDTQYF; CDR3nt: TGTGCCAGCAGTTCCCGGACTAGCTTCGTGGATACGCAGTATTTT
d_gene: TRBD2; j_gene: TRBJ2-1; abundance: NA; v_gene: TRBV6-5; CDR3aa: CASGPSGRDNEQFF; CDR3nt: TGTGCCAGCGGGCCCAGCGGGAGGGACAATGAGCAGTTCTTC